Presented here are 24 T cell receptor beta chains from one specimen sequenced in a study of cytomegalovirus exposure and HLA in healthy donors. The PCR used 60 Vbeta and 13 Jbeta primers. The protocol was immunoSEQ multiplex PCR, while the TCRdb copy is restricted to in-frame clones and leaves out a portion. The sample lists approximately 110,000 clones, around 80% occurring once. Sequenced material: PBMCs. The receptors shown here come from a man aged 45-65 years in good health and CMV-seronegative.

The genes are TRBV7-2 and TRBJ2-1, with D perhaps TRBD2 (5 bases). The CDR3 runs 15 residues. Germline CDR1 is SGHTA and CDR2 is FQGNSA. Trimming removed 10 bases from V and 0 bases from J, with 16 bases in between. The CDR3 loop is CATTGRGSSYNEQFF. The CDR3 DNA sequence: TGTGCCACCACCGGACGGGGTAGCTCCTACAATGAGCAGTTCTTC.

The DNA for the CDR3 is TGTGCCAGCAGCCCGGGGGCGGGGGGCGACACCGGGGAGCTGTTTTTT. This translates into CASSPGAGGDTGELFF. The gene calls are TRBV7-3 and TRBJ2-2; 8 nucleotides align to TRBD2. Looked up from germline, CDR1 is SGHTA and CDR2 is FQGTGA. The junction had 8 bases not matched to a gene; V was cut back by 5 bases and J by 3 bases. The CDR3 totals 16 residues.

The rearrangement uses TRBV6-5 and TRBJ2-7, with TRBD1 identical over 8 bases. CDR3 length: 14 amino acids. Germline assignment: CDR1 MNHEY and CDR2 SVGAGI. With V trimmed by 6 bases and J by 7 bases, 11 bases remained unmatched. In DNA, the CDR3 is TGTGCCAGCAGGCCACTGGGACAGGCGCCGGAGCAGTACTTC. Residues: CASRPLGQAPEQYF.

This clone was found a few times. In DNA, the CDR3 is TGTGCCAGCAGTTACAGATCCCAGGGAACCTACGAGCAGTACTTC. It encodes CASSYRSQGTYEQYF. The V call is TRBV6-5, the J call TRBJ2-7; D is possibly TRBD1 (5 bases). Germline values: CDR1 MNHEY, CDR2 SVGAGI. V gave up 2 bases and J gave up 2 bases, with 13 bases separating them. There are 15 residues in the CDR3.

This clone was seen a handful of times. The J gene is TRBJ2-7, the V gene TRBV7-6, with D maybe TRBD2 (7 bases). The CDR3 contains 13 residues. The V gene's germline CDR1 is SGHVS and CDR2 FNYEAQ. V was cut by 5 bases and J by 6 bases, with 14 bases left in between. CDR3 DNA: TGTGCCAGCAGCCCCATGGGAGGGGGCGAGCAGTACTTC. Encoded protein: CASSPMGGGEQYF.

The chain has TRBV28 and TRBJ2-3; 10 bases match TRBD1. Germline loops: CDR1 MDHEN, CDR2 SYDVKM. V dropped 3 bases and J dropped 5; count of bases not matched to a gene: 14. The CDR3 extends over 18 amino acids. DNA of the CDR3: TGTGCCAGCAGTTTCTTTGACAGGGGGCGCTTTTGGGGAGATACGCAGTATTTT. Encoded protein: CASSFFDRGRFWGDTQYF.

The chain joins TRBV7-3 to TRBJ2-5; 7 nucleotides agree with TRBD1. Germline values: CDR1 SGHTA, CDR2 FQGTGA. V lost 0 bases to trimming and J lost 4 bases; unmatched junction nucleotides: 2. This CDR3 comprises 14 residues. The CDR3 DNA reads TGTGCCAGCAGCTTAACGGCAGGGGGAGAGACCCAGTACTTC. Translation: CASSLTAGGETQYF.

CDR3 residues: CASSPEGGNTGELFF. The CDR3 DNA reads as TGTGCCAGCAGCCCCGAGGGAGGGAACACCGGGGAGCTGTTTTTT. This chain connects TRBV5-6 to TRBJ2-2; tentatively, D is TRBD2 (6 bases). Trimming took off 4 bases at V and 1 base at J, with 11 bases between the two ends. Germline V CDR1 and CDR2: SGHDT, YYEEEE. CDR3 length equals 15 residues.

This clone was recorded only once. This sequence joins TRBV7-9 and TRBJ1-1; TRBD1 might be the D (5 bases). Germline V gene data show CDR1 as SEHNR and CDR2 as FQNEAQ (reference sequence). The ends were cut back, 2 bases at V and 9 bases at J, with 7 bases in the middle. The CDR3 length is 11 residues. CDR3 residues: CASSLQGQAFF. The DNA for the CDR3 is TGTGCCAGCAGCTTACAGGGCCAAGCTTTCTTT. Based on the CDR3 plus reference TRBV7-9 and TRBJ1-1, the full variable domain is DTGVSQNPRHKITKRGQNVTFRCDPISEHNRLYWYRQTLGQGPEFLTYFQNEAQLEKSRLLSDRFSAERPKGSFSTLEIQRTEQGDSAMYLCASSLQGQAFFGQGTRLTVV.

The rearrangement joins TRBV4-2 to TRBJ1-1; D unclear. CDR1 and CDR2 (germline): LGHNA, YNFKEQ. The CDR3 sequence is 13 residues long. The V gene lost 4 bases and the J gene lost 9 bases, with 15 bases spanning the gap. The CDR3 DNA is TGTGCCAGCAGCCCCCCCTGGCGGAACCAAGCTTTCTTT. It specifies CASSPPWRNQAFF.

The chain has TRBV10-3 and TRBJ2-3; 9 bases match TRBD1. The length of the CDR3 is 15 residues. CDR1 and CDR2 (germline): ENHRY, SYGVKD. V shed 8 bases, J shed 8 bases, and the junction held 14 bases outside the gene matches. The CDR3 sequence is CAIARTGESQSTQYF. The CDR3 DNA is TGTGCCATCGCCCGGACAGGGGAGTCACAGTCTACGCAGTATTTT.

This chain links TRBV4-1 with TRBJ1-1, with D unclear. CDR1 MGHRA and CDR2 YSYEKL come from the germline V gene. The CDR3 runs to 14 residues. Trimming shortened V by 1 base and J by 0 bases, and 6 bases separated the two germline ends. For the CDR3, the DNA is TGCGCCAGCAGCCAAGTCGGGATGAACACTGAAGCTTTCTTT. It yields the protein CASSQVGMNTEAFF.

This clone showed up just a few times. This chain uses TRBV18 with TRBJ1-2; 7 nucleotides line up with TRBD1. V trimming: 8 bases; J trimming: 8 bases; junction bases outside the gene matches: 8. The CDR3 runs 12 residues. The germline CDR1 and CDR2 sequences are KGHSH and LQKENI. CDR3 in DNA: TGTGCCAGCGCCCGGGACAGACGAGGCTACACCTTC. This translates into CASARDRRGYTF.

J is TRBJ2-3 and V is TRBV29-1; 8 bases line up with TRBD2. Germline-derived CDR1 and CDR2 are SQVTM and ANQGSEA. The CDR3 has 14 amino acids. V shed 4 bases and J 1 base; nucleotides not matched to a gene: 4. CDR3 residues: CSVGAGGRTDTQYF. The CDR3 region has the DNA TGCAGCGTTGGTGCGGGAGGCCGCACAGATACGCAGTATTTT.

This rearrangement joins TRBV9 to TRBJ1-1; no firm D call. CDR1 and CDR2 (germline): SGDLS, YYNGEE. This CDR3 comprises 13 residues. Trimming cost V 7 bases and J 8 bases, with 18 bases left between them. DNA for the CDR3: TGTGCCAGCGGCCCTAAGACATTGTCCGAAGCTTTCTTT. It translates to CASGPKTLSEAFF.

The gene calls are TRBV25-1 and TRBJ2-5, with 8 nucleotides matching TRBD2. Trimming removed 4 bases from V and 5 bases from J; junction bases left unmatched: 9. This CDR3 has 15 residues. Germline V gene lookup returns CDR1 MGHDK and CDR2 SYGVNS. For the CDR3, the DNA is TGTGCCAGCAGTGGGTGGGGGACTAGGGGGGAGACCCAGTACTTC. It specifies CASSGWGTRGETQYF.

CDR3 in amino acids: CASSVGGGRELAFF. The CDR3 nucleotides read TGTGCCAGCAGCGTAGGGGGCGGCCGAGAGCTGGCTTTCTTT. V usage is TRBV9 and J usage is TRBJ1-1, with TRBD1 as a possible D gene (5 bases). There are 14 residues in the CDR3. V was trimmed by 0 bases and J by 11 bases, leaving 17 bases between them. From germline, CDR1 is SGDLS and CDR2 YYNGEE.

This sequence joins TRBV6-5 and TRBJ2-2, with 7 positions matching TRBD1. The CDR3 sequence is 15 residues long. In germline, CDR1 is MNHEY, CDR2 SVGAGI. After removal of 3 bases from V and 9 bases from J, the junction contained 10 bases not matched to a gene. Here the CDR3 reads CASSYWGQTHRELFF. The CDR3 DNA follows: TGTGCCAGCAGTTATTGGGGACAGACCCACCGGGAGCTGTTTTTT.

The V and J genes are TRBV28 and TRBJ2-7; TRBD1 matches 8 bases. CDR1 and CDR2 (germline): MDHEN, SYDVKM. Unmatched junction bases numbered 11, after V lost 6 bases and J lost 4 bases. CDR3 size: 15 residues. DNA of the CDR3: TGTGCCAGCAGGTCAACAGGGGGGCGGCAGTACGAGCAGTACTTC. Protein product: CASRSTGGRQYEQYF.

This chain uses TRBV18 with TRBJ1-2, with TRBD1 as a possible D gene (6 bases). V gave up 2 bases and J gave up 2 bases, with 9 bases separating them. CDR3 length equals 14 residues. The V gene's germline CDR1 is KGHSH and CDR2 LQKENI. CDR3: CASSPIGTNYGYTF. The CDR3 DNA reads TGTGCCAGCTCACCAATCGGGACAAACTATGGCTACACCTTC.

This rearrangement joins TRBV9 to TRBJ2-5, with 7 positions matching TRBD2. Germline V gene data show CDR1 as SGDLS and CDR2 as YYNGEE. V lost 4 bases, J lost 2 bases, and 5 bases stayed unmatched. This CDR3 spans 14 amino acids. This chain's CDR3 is CASSQNSGQETQYF. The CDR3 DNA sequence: TGTGCCAGCAGCCAAAATAGCGGGCAAGAGACCCAGTACTTC.

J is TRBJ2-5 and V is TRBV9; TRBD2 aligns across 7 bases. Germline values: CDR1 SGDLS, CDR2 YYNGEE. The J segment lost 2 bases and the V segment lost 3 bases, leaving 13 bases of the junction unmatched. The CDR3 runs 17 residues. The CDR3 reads CASSGSRRGGDQETQYF. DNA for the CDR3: TGTGCCAGCAGCGGCTCCAGACGGGGAGGGGATCAAGAGACCCAGTACTTC.

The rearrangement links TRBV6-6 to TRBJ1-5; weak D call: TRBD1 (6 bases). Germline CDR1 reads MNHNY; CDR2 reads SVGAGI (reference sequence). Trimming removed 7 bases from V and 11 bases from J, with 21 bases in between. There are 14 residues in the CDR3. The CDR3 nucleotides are TGTGCCAGCACCAACGGGCAGGGGTACAAGTCCCAGCATTTT. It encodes CASTNGQGYKSQHF.

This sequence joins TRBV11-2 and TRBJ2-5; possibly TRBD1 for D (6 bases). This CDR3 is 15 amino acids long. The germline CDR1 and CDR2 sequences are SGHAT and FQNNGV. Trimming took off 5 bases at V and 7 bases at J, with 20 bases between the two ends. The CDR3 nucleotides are TGTGCCAGCAGCACCCGGGACACCCCCCAGGGGACCCAGTACTTC. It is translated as CASSTRDTPQGTQYF.